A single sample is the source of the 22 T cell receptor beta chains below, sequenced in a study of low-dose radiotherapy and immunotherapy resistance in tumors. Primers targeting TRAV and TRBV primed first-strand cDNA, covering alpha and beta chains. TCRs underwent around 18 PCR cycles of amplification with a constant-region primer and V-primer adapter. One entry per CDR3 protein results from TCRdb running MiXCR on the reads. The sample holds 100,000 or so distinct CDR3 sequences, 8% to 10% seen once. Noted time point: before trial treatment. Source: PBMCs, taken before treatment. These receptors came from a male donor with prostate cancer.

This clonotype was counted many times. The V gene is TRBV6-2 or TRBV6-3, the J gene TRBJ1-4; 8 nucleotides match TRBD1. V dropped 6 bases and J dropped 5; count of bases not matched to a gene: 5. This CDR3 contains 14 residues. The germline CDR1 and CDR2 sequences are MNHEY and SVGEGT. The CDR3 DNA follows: TGTGCCAGCAGCCATGGACAGGGAAATGAAAAACTGTTTTTT. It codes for CASSHGQGNEKLFF.

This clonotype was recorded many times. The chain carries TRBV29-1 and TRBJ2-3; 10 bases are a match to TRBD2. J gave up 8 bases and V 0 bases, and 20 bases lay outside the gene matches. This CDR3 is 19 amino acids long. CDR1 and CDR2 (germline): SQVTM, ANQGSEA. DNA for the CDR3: TGCAGCGTTGAAGACCCCCCAACCTGGACTAGCGGTTTATCGGGTACGCAGTATTTT. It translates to CSVEDPPTWTSGLSGTQYF.

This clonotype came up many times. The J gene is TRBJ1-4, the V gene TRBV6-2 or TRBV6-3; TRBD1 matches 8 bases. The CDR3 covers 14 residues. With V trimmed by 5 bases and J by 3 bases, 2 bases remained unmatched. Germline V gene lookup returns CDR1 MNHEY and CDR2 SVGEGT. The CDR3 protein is CASSIQGANEKLFF. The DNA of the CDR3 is TGTGCCAGCAGTATACAGGGGGCTAATGAAAAACTGTTTTTT.

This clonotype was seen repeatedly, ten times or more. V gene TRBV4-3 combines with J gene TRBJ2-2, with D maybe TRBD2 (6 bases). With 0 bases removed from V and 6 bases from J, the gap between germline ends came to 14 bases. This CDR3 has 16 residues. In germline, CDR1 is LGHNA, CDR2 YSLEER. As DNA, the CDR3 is TGCGCCAGCAGCCAAGATATAACTAGCTCGGCCGGGGAGCTGTTTTTT. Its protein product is CASSQDITSSAGELFF.

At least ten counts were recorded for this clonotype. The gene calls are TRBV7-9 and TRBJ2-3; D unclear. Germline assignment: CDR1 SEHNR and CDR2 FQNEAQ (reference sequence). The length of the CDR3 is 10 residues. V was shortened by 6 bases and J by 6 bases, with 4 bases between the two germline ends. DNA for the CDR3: TGTGCCAGCAGGACCGATACGCAGTATTTT. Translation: CASRTDTQYF.

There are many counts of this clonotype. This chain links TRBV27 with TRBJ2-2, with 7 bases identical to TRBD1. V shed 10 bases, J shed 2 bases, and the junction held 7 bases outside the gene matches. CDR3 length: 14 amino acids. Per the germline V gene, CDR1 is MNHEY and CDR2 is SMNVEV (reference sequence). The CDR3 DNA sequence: TGTGCCATAAGACAGGGCTTTAACACCGGGGAGCTGTTTTTT. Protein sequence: CAIRQGFNTGELFF.

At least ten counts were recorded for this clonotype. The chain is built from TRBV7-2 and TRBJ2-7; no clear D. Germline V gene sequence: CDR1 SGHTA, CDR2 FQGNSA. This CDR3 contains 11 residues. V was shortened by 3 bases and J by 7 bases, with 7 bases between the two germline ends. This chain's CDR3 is CASSFTAEQYF. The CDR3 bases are TGTGCCAGCAGCTTCACAGCTGAGCAGTACTTC.

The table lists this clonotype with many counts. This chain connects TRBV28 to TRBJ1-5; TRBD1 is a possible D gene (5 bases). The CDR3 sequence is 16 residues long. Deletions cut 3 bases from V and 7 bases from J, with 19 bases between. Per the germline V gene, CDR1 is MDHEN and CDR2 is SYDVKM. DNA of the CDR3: TGTGCCAGCAGTTTGTCGGCCAGGGTATCAAGGCAGCCCCAGCATTTT. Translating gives CASSLSARVSRQPQHF.

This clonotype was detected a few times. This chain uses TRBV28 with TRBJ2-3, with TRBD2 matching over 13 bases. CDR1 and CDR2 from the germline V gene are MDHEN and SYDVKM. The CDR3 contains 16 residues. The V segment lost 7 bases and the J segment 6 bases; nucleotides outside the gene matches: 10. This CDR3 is CASKLAGGPEYDTQYF. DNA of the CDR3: TGTGCCAGCAAACTAGCGGGAGGGCCAGAATACGATACGCAGTATTTT. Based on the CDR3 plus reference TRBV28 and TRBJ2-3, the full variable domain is DVKVTQSSRYLVKRTGEKVFLECVQDMDHENMFWYRQDPGLGLRLIYFSYDVKMKEKGDIPEGYSVSREKKERFSLILESASTNQTSMYLCASKLAGGPEYDTQYFGPGTRLTVL.

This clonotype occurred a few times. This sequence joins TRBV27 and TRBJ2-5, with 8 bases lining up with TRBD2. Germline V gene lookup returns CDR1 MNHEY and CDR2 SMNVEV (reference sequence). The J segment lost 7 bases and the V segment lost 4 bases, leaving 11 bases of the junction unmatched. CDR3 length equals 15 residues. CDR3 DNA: TGTGCCAGCAGTTCGTTGGGACTAGGACTCGGGACCCAGTACTTC. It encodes CASSSLGLGLGTQYF.

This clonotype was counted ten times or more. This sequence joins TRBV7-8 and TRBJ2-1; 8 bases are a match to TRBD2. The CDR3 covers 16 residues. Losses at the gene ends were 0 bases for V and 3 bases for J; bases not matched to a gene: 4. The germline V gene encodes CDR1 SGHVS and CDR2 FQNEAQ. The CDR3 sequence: CASSLAEGTSYNEQFF. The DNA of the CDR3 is TGTGCCAGCAGCTTAGCGGAGGGGACTAGCTACAATGAGCAGTTCTTC. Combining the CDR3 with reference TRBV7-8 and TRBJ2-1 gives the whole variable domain GAGVSQSPRYKVAKRGQDVALRCDPISGHVSLFWYQQALGQGPEFLTYFQNEAQLDKSGLPSDRFFAERPEGSVSTLKIQRTQQEDSAVYLCASSLAEGTSYNEQFFGPGTRLTVL.

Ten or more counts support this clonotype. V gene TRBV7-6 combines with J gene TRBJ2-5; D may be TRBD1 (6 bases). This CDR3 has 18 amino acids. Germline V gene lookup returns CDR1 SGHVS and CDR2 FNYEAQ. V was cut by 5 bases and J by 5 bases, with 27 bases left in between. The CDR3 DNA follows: TGTGCCAGCAGCCGAGCAGGGGCAGTACCTAGGGGGATGGAGACCCAGTACTTC. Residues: CASSRAGAVPRGMETQYF. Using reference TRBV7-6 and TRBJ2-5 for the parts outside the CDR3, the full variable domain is GAGVSQSPRYKVTKRGQDVALRCDPISGHVSLYWYRQALGQGPEFLTYFNYEAQQDKSGLPNDRFSAERPEGSISTLTIQRTEQRDSAMYRCASSRAGAVPRGMETQYFGPGTRLLVL.

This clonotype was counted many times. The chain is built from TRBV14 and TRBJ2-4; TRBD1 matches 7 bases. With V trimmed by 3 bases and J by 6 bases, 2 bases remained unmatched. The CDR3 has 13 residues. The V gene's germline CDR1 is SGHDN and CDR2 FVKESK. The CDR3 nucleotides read TGTGCCAGCAGCCAGTCAGGGGGAAACATTCAGTACTTC. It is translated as CASSQSGGNIQYF. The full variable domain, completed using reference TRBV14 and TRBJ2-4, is EAGVTQFPSHSVIEKGQTVTLRCDPISGHDNLYWYRRVMGKEIKFLLHFVKESKQDESGMPNNRFLAERTGGTYSTLKVQPAELEDSGVYFCASSQSGGNIQYFGAGTRLSVL.

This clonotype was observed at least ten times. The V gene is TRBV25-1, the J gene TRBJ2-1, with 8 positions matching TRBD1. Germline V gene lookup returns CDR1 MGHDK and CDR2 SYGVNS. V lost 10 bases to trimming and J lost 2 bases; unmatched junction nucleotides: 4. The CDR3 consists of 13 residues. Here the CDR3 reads CATDRGTYNEQFF. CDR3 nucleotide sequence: TGTGCCACAGACAGGGGAACCTACAATGAGCAGTTCTTC. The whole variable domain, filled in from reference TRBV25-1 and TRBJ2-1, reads EADIYQTPRYLVIGTGKKITLECSQTMGHDKMYWYQQDPGMELHLIHYSYGVNSTEKGDLSSESTVSRIRTEHFPLTLESARPSHTSQYLCATDRGTYNEQFFGPGTRLTVL.

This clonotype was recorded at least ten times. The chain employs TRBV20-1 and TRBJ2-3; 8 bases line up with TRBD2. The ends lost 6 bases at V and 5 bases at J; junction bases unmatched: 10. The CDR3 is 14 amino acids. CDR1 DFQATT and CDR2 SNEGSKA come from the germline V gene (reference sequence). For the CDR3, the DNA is TGCAGTGCCAACCCGGGACTAGGCCGAGATACGCAGTATTTT. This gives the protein CSANPGLGRDTQYF.

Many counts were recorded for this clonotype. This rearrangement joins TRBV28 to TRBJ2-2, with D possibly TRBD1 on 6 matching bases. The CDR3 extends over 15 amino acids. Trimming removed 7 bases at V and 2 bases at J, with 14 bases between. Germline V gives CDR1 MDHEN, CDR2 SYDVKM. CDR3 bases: TGTGCCAGCAATACCGGGACACACAACACCGGGGAGCTGTTTTTT. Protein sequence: CASNTGTHNTGELFF.

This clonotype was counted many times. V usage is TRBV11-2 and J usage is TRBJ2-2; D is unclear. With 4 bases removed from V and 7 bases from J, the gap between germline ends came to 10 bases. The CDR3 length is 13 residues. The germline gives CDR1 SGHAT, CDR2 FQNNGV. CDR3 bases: TGTGCCAGCAGCTCCCTAGGGATCGGGGAGCTGTTTTTT. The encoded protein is CASSSLGIGELFF.

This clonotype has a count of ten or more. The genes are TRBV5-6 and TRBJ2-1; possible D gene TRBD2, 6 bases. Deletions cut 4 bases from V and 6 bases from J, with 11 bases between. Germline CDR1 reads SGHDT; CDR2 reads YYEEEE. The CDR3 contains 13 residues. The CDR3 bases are TGTGCCAGCAGCGCTGGGGGAGGCAATGAGCAGTTCTTC. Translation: CASSAGGGNEQFF.

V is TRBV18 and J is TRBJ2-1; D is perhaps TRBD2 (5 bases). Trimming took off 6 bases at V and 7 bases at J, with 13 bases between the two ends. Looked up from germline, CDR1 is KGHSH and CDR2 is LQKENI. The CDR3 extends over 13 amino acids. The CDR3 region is CASSTGVSNEQFF. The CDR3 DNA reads TGTGCCAGCTCTACCGGGGTTTCAAATGAGCAGTTCTTC.

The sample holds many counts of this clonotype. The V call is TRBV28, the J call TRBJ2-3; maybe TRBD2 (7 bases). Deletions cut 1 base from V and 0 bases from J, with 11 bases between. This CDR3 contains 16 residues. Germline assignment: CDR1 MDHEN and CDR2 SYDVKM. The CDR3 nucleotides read TGTGCCAGCAGTTTATCCGGGGGGCCGAGCACAGATACGCAGTATTTT. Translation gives CASSLSGGPSTDTQYF.

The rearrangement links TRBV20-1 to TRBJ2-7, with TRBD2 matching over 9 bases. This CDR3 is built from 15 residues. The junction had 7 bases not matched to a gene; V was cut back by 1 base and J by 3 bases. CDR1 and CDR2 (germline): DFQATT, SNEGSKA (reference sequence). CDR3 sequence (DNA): TGCAGTGCTAGAGGTGGGGTAGCGGGAGTCTACGAGCAGTACTTC. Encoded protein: CSARGGVAGVYEQYF.

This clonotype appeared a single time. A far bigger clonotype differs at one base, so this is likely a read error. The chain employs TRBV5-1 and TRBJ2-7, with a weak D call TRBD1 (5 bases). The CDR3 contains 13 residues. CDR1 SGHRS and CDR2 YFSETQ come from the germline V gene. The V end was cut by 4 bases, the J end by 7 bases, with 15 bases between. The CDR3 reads CASSADRYNEQYF. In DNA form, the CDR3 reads TGCGCCAGCAGCGCCGACAGATACAATGAGCAGTACTTC.